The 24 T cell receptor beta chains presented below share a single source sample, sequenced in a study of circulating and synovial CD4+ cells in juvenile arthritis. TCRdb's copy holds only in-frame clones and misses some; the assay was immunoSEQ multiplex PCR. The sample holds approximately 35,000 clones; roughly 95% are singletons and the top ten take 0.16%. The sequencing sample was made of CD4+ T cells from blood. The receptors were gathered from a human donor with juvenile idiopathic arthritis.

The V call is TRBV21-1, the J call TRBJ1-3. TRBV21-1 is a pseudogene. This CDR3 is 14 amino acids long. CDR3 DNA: TGTGCCAGCAGCCGCAAGCCCTCTGGAAACACCATATATTTT. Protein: CASSRKPSGNTIYF.

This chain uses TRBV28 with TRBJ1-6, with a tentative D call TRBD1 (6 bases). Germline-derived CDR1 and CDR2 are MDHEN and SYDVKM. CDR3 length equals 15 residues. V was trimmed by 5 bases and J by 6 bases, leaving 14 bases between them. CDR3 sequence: CASSVASRGNSPLHF. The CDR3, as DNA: TGTGCCAGCAGTGTAGCAAGCAGGGGTAATTCACCCCTCCACTTT.

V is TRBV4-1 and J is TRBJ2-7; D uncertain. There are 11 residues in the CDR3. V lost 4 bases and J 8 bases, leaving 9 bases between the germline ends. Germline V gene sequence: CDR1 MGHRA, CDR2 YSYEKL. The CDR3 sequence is CASSLDGKQYF. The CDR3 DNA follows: TGCGCCAGCAGCCTAGATGGCAAGCAGTACTTC.

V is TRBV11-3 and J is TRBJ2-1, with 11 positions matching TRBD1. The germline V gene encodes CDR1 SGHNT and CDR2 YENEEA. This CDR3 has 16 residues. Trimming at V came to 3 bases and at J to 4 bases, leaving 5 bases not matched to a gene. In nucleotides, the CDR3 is TGTGCCAGCAGCTTGTCCGGGACAGGGGGGTACAATGAGCAGTTCTTC. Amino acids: CASSLSGTGGYNEQFF.

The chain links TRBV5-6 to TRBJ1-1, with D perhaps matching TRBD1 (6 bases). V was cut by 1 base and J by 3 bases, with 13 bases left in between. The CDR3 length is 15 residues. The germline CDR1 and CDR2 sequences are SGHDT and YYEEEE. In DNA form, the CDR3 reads TGTGCCAGCAGCTTGTACACAGGGAAGTACACTGAAGCTTTCTTT. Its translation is CASSLYTGKYTEAFF.

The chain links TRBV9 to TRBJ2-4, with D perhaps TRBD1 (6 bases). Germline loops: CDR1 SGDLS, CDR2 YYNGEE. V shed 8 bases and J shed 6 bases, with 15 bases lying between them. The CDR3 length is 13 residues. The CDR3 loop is CASRSEGGNIQYF. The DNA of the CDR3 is TGTGCCAGTCGGTCTGAAGGGGGAAACATTCAGTACTTC.

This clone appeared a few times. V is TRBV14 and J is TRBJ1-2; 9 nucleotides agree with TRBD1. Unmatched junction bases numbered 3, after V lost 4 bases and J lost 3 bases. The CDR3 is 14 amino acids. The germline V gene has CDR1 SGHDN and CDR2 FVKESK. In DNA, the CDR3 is TGTGCCAGCAGCCGTCGGACAGGGGACTATGGCTACACCTTC. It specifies CASSRRTGDYGYTF.

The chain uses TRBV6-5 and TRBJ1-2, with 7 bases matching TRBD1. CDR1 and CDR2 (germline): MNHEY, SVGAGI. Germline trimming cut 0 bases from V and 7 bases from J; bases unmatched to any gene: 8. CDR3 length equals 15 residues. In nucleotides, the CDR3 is TGTGCCAGCAGTTACTCGACCAGGGGGGATCGTGGCTACACCTTC. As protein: CASSYSTRGDRGYTF.

CDR3 sequence: CASSPGQNTDTQYF. The CDR3 nucleotides are TGTGCCAGCAGTCCGGGACAAAACACAGATACGCAGTATTTT. The chain is built from TRBV6-6 and TRBJ2-3; the D gene is possibly TRBD1 (6 bases). Germline-derived CDR1 and CDR2 are MNHNY and SVGAGI (reference sequence). Trimming took off 5 bases at V and 2 bases at J, with 11 bases between the two ends. The CDR3 is 14 residues long.

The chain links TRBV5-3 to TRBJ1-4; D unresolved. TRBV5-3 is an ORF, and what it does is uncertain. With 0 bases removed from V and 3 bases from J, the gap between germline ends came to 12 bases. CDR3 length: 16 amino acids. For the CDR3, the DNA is TGTGCCAGAAGCTTGGAGTTGAGGGAGTCTAATGAAAAACTGTTTTTT. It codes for CARSLELRESNEKLFF.

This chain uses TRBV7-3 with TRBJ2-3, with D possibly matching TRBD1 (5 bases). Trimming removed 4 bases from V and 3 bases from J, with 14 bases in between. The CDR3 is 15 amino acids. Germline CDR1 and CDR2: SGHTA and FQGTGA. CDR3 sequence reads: CASSSQGEGTDTQYF. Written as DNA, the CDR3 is TGTGCCAGCAGCTCCCAGGGTGAAGGGACAGATACGCAGTATTTT.

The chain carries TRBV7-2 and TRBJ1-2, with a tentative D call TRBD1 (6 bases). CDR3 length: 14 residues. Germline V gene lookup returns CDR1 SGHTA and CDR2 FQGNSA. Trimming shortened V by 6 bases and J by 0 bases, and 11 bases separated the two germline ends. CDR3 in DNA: TGTGCCAGCAGATCGACAGGTTCTAACTATGGCTACACCTTC. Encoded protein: CASRSTGSNYGYTF.

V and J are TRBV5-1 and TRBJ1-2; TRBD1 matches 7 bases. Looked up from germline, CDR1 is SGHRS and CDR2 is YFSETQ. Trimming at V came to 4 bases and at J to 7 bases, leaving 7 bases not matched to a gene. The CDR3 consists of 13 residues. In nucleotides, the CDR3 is TGCGCCAGCAGCCAACAGGGGATCTCTGGCTACACCTTC. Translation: CASSQQGISGYTF.

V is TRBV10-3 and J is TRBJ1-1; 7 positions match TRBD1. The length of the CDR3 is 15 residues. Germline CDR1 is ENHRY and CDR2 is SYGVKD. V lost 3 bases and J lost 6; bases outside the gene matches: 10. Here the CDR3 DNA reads TGTGCCATCAGTGACGAGGGGGCCCCGACAGCTGAAGCTTTCTTT. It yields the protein CAISDEGAPTAEAFF.

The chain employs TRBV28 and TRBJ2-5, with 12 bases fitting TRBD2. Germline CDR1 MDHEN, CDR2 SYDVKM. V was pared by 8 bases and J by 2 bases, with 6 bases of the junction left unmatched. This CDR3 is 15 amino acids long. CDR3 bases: TGTGCCAGCTGTAGACTAGCGGGAGATCAAGAGACCCAGTACTTC. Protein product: CASCRLAGDQETQYF. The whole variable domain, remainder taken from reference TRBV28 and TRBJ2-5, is DVKVTQSSRYLVKRTGEKVFLECVQDMDHENMFWYRQDPGLGLRLIYFSYDVKMKEKGDIPEGYSVSREKKERFSLILESASTNQTSMYLCASCRLAGDQETQYFGPGTRLLVL.

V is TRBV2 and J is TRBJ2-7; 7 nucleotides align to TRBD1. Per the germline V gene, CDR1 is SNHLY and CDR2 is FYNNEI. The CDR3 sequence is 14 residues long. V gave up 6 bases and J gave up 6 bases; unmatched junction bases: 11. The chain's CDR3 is CASRDDREFGEQYF. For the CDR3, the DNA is TGTGCCAGCAGGGATGACAGGGAGTTTGGCGAGCAGTACTTC.

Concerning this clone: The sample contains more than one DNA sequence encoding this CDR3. The CDR3 DNA is TGTGCCTGGAGTGTCTACCCCGGGACAGGGGGAAATTCACCCCTCCACTTT. This sequence encodes CAWSVYPGTGGNSPLHF. The V and J genes are TRBV30 and TRBJ1-6; TRBD1 agrees at 11 bases. This CDR3 has 17 amino acids. The germline CDR1 and CDR2 sequences are GTSNPN and SVGIG (reference sequence). Trimming took 0 bases from V and 7 from J; bases not matched to a gene: 8.

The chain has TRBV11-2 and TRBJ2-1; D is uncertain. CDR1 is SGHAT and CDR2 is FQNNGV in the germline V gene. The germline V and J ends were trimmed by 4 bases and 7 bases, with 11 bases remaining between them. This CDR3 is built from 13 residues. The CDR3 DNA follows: TGTGCCAGCAGCTCCACGGAGAGAAATGAGCAGTTCTTC. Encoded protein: CASSSTERNEQFF.

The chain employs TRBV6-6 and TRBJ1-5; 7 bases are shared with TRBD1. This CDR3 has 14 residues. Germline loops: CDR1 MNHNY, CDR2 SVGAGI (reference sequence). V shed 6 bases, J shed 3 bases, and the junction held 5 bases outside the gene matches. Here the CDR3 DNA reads TGTGCCAGCAGCCCTGGACAGGCCAATCAGCCCCAGCATTTT. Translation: CASSPGQANQPQHF.

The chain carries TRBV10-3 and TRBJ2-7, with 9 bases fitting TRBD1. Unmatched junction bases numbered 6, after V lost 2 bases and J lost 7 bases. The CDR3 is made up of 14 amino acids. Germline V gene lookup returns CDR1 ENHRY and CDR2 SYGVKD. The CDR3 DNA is TGTGCCATCAGTGAGGGACAGGGGCCGGAAGAGCAGTACTTC. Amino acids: CAISEGQGPEEQYF.

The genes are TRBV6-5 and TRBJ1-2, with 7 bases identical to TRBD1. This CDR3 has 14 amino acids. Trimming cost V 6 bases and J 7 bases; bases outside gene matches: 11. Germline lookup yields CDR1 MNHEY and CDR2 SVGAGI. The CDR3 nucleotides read TGTGCCAGCAGGCCCGACAGGGATGTTAGTGGCTACACCTTC. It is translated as CASRPDRDVSGYTF.

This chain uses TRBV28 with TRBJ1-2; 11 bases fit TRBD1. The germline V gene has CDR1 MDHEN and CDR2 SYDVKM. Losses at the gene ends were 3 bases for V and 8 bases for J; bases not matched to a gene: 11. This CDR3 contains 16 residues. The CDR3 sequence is CASSFTGTGTGGGYTF. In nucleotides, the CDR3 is TGTGCCAGCAGTTTCACAGGGACCGGGACAGGGGGAGGCTACACCTTC.

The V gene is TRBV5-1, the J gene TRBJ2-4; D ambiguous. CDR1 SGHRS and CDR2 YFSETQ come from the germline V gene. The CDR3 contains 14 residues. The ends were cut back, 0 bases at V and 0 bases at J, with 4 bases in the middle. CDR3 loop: CASSLELAKNIQYF. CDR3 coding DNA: TGCGCCAGCAGCTTGGAGCTAGCCAAAAACATTCAGTACTTC.

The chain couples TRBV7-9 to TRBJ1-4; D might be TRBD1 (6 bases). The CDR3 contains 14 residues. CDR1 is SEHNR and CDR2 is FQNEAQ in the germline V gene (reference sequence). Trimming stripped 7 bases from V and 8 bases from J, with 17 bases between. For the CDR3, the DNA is TGTGCCAGCACCGAGGGGGGGGAAGTCGAAAAACTGTTTTTT. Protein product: CASTEGGEVEKLFF.